The T cell receptor beta chain described here comes from a study of blood T cell repertoires in COVID-19. Seattle cases were enrolled at active infection and followed longitudinally. Sequenced by immunoSEQ multiplex PCR; TCRdb stores in-frame clones only, minus some. Here the sample spans around 270,000 clones, more than 65% being singletons. The specimen was peripheral blood. The clonotype originates from a person between 65 and 80 years old with COVID-19, enrolled during active disease.

CDR3 loop: CASSLEARRSTDTQYF. The CDR3 nucleotides are TGTGCCAGCAGCTTAGAGGCGAGGCGAAGCACAGATACGCAGTATTTT. The rearrangement links TRBV11-2 to TRBJ2-3; D is uncertain. The CDR3 is made up of 16 amino acids. From germline, CDR1 is SGHAT and CDR2 FQNNGV. Trimming took off 0 bases at V and 0 bases at J, with 10 bases between the two ends.